Described below is a single T cell receptor beta chain sequence and its context. This record belongs to a study of blood T cell repertoires in COVID-19. Study at large: The cDNA or gDNA used as material had been derived from T cells, B-cell-depleted T cells, or PBMCs.

Trimming pared 5 bases from V and 4 bases from J, leaving 14 bases between. The CDR3 covers 14 residues. Per germline, CDR1 LNHDA and CDR2 SQIVND (reference sequence). The table came from immunoSEQ multiplex PCR; TCRdb's copy has only in-frame clones and leaves some out. Of roughly 320,000 clones listed, approximately 90% are singletons. The chain links TRBV19 to TRBJ1-2, with D perhaps matching TRBD1 (6 bases). Sequencing was carried out using peripheral blood. The clonotype was recovered from a woman in her forties or fifties with COVID-19, enrolled during active disease. In nucleotides, the CDR3 is TGTGCCAGTAGTGCCCCATCGGACAGCTATGGCTACACCTTC. Translating it yields CASSAPSDSYGYTF.